The clone carrying this TCR beta chain came up once. What it binds is not known. Libraries were prepared by immunoSEQ multiplex PCR; TCRdb keeps only in-frame clonotypes and omits some of them. This sample has approximately 150,000 clones, with around nine tenths found just once. The data were obtained in a study of T cell responses to AZD1222 COVID-19 vaccine. Study-level results: Vaccine-associated CD4 TCRs ranged over spike, dominating at 160-218 and 743-854.

This CDR3 is 17 amino acids long. Germline loops: CDR1 SGHAT, CDR2 FQNNGV. Trimming removed 5 bases from V and 1 base from J; junction bases left unmatched: 7. This material consisted of peripheral blood, taken 28 days after the second AZD1222 dose. The V and J genes are TRBV11-2 and TRBJ2-1; TRBD2 matches at 11 bases. This TCR came from an adult who received the AZD1222 COVID-19 vaccine. The CDR3 is CASSPWTSGYSYNEQFF. DNA of the CDR3: TGTGCCAGCAGCCCTTGGACTAGCGGGTATTCCTACAATGAGCAGTTCTTC.